This T cell receptor beta chain emerged from a study of blood T cells in healthy people across ages. The use of a sample-barcoded 5' primer and a J-beta primer mix characterized a second PCR of 7 to 11 cycles. Each of the cDNA molecules was tagged by a template-switch adaptor with 12 random nucleotides. Per-sample output comprised a minimum of 2.5 million paired-end reads containing CDR3. In TCRdb, the 5' RACE reads were re-called with MiXCR into one record per CDR3 protein. The profile shows roughly 900,000 distinct CDR3 sequences, about 30% of them singletons. The CDR3 extends over 14 amino acids. CDR1 SGHTA and CDR2 FQGNSA come from the germline V gene. V was pared by 7 bases and J by 3 bases, with 7 bases of the junction left unmatched. Study-wide findings and caveats: Naive CD4+ cell counts and diversity both ran higher in long-lived than in aged donors. Estimates of diversity drawn from one million T cells were considered underestimates.

Of note for this clonotype: Its specificity is unknown.

The rearrangement links TRBV7-2 to TRBJ2-3, with TRBD1 matching 7 bases. The sequence derives from a woman aged 80 or over in good health. Sequencing was carried out using blood. The CDR3 here is CASNRDSLTDTQYF. The CDR3 DNA reads as TGTGCCAGCAACCGGGACAGCTTGACAGATACGCAGTATTTT.